Listed below are T cell receptor beta chains from one sample, sequenced in a study of blood T cell repertoires in COVID-19. Sequencing used immunoSEQ multiplex PCR; TCRdb keeps in-frame clones, though not all of them. The sample lists 250,000 or so clones; about 90% were seen once. Sequencing was done on a sample of peripheral blood. Every receptor here comes from a woman aged 55-69 years with COVID-19, enrolled during active disease. The CDR3 runs from the conserved cysteine through the conserved F or W.

J: TRBJ1-4
V: TRBV27
CDR3: CASSVRGPGKLFF

J: TRBJ1-2
V: TRBV11-2
CDR3: CASSLEGSRPYGYTF

J: TRBJ2-3
V: TRBV7-3
CDR3: CASSLIGGRDTQYF

J: TRBJ1-5
V: TRBV19
CDR3: CASSMGQGMNQPQHF

J: TRBJ1-2
V: TRBV5-6
CDR3: CASSFNGYGYTF

J: TRBJ2-7
V: TRBV18
CDR3: CASSPPGTGNEQYF

J: TRBJ2-2
V: TRBV5-1
CDR3: CASSLDRTGGIGELFF

J: TRBJ1-2
V: TRBV19
CDR3: CASSIHRGNYGYTF

J: TRBJ1-1
V: TRBV19
CDR3: CASKVFGTGNTEAFF

J: TRBJ2-7
V: TRBV29-1
CDR3: CSVDGDRGSYEQYF

J: TRBJ1-2
V: TRBV29-1
CDR3: CSAGQGDGYTF

J: TRBJ2-6
V: TRBV6-1
CDR3: CASSGPGHGAERANVLTF

J: TRBJ2-1
V: TRBV11-3
CDR3: CASSLAAGGNNEQFF

J: TRBJ1-2
V: TRBV6-5
CDR3: CASSYYPGKGYGYTF

J: TRBJ1-3
V: TRBV19
CDR3: CASSIPGAGNTIYF

J: TRBJ1-4
V: TRBV18
CDR3: CASSPELTGMREKLFF

J: TRBJ1-5
V: TRBV29-1
CDR3: CSVRTTDNQPQHF

J: TRBJ1-1
V: TRBV4-1
CDR3: CASSRTGFSTEAFF

J: TRBJ2-7
V: TRBV30
CDR3: CAWSIRGGAYEQYF